The clone carrying this TCR beta chain turned up a few times. Its antigen is unknown. With a J-beta primer mix and a sample-barcoded 5' primer, a second PCR ran about 7 to 12 cycles. TCRdb re-derived calls from the 5' RACE reads in MiXCR, one entry per CDR3 protein. The sample consists of about 760,000 distinct CDR3 sequences, roughly 56% of them appearing once. This entry comes from a study of blood T cells in healthy people across ages. Study results and caveats: Naive T cell percentage by flow cytometry tracked strongly with beta diversity.

The CDR3 is made up of 16 amino acids. The germline V gene encodes CDR1 DFQATT and CDR2 SNEGSKA (reference sequence). V lost 0 bases and J 0 bases, leaving 12 bases between the germline ends. All donors came from Russia, were Caucasian and healthy, and spanned ages roughly 6 to 100. The chain combines TRBV20-1 with TRBJ2-1, with D unresolved. The clonotype comes from a man aged 35 to 55 in good health. The sequenced sample was blood. The CDR3 reads CSARDRIRSSYNEQFF. The CDR3 DNA follows: TGCAGTGCTAGAGATCGAATACGAAGCTCCTACAATGAGCAGTTCTTC.